The source of this T cell receptor (beta chain) is a study of cytomegalovirus exposure and HLA in healthy donors (TCRdb year 2017). Describing the broader study: An earlier analysis of roughly 610 of the donors reported approximately 300 Gb of sequence data and 95 million to 120 million unique TCR beta sequences obtained from about 170 million T cells. The study aimed to test whether signatures of past pathogen exposure could be identified by cataloging public T cell receptors. To decide whether each TCR beta V gene segment behaved as functional or pseudogenic, an earlier analysis of some 580 of the donors relied on high-throughput TCR beta sequencing. Using immunosequencing, the study profiled T cell repertoires from around 670 subjects and related those repertoires to cytomegalovirus serostatus. High-throughput TCR immunosequencing, statistical association of individual TCRs with disease status, and machine learning were combined to predict cytomegalovirus infection status. On average, around 240,000 unique TCR beta nucleotide sequences were sequenced per donor among about 400 genotyped donors of the cohort, with 15% to 20% of those sequences being non-productive. Of the roughly 390 genotyped donors, 65% to 90% were placed in the genetic ancestry cluster associated with self-reported Caucasian donors. To study patterns of TCR occurrence, a later analysis re-analyzed previously published TCR beta repertoires from several hundred donors and added high-resolution HLA genotyping. Every repertoire in the discovery cohort had been generated on one and the same sequencing platform. The later analysis used no new phenotypic data to find candidate immune exposures, relying instead on TCR beta sequences and their occurrence across donors. Roughly five DR-DQ haplotypes were handled as single units for association and clustering because linkage in the cohort was strong. An early release that covered approximately 600 HLA-typed donors contained about 290 gigabases of sequencing data and about 84 million unique TCR sequences. In a later genetic analysis, genome-wide SNP genotypes for about three fifths of the 666 donors were used, and that subset was treated as a discovery cohort. A separate validation cohort of 90 to 150 different subjects was used in addition to the roughly 700-subject first cohort. Donor age, sex, ethnicity and CMV serostatus were collected together with the repertoire data. HLA typing covered class I and class II loci at four-digit resolution. The number of donors typed differed by locus, with about 629-630 for A, B, C, DRB1 and DQB1, roughly 520 for DQA1, approximately 570 for DPA1, and some 440 for DPB1. General study outcomes and caveats: A further reported finding was that TCR beta sequences accurately predicted the HLA-A and HLA-B alleles for most subjects in the first cohort. In a later analysis, HLA-associated TCR beta chains showed more clonal expansion and lower generation probabilities than non-associated chains that were equally common. The earlier analysis of some 560 of the donors excluded roughly 17 rarely observed V segments, including chromosome 9 orphons, because counts were too low. Immune exposure information for the cohort was limited to CMV serostatus. In an earlier analysis of roughly 560 of the donors, most TCR beta V segments were observed in productive rearrangements about 87% or about 30% of the time, broadly matching IMGT annotations. Because HLA typing was unavailable for some donors at each locus, only the typed subset was used in association tests. A cluster of highly shared sequence variants was judged likely to be a technical artifact of the sequencing pipeline. A later analysis reported that several top co-occurrence clusters appeared linked to parvovirus B19, influenza, CMV and Epstein-Barr virus. A later genetic analysis reported fewer N-insertions in productive TCRs among donors in an Asian-associated ancestry cluster than the roughly 690-donor mean. A total of 150 to 200 TCR beta chains were listed by the study as associated with cytomegalovirus. An association between a missense DCLRE1C variant and V-gene and J-gene trimming of TCR beta chains was found in a later genetic analysis and replicated in an independent cohort. The authors suggested that the approach could potentially be extended to other disease states and immunological phenotypes. Only TCR beta chains were sequenced in this cohort, and the absence of alpha or paired-chain data limited detectable features. Presence/absence analyses assumed roughly uniform sequencing depth across donors, an assumption that may not hold. According to a later analysis, TCR association rates differed among HLA loci, with DRB1 alleles showing the most associated TCRs and HLA-C alleles showing the fewest. When HLA alleles, especially DR and DQ, strongly co-occurred, attributing TCR associations to individual alleles was difficult. Linkage disequilibrium might explain the correlated functional status among segregating V segments, but an unknown experimental factor could not be excluded. Most CMV-associated TCR beta chains appeared to be HLA-restricted in a later analysis, and the HLA associations seemed to be driven largely by CMV exposure. While some public TCRs were present in many individuals, most TCR sequences turned up only very rarely across donors. In vitro tests confirmed that three of the cytomegalovirus-associated TCR beta chains recognize cytomegalovirus antigens. In both the original and validation cohorts, the classifier was reported to diagnose cytomegalovirus status with high specificity and sensitivity. At a false discovery rate of 0.05, a later analysis linked fewer than 20,000 TCR beta sequences to specific HLA alleles.

The cohort consisted of more than 650 healthy bone marrow donors. At the time of sampling, all cohort members were nominally healthy, though unrecorded immune exposures were likely present. The donor tested CMV seronegative, placing the donor among the 352 seronegative members of the cohort. Each donor provided a peripheral blood sample, and peripheral blood mononuclear cells were used for TCR beta sequencing. The Qiagen DNeasy Blood Extraction Kit was used to extract genomic DNA from the blood cell samples. On this clone itself: Its recognized antigen is unknown. Qualities for individual bases were not recorded, and no much larger clone is one base off.

Receptor libraries were prepared by the immunoSEQ multiplex PCR assay. A mixture of 60 forward primers for TCR Vbeta segments and 13 reverse primers for TCR Jbeta segments was used in the multiplex PCR. Amplification of the CDR3 region of rearranged TCR beta genes was performed with a multiplex PCR assay on genomic DNA. On the Illumina HiSeq System, the amplified TCR beta libraries were sequenced as 87-base-pair reads. As for the authors' bioinformatics: In a later analysis, roughly 80 million unique TCR beta chains were counted across the 650 to 750 repertoires, and around 10 million of these chains were shared by at least two donors. Raw reads were error-corrected and collapsed into unique sequences with a nearest-neighbor algorithm that merged closely related sequences to remove PCR and sequencing errors. V, D and J gene segments were assigned by aligning CDR3 sequences to IMGT reference sequences. For a sequence to be retained, a match of at least six nucleotides was required to both a V gene segment and a J gene segment. A rearrangement counted as productive if the CDR3 had no stop codons and remained in frame with V and J, and every other rearrangement counted as non-productive. Following IMGT convention, CDR3 was defined as the stretch from the second conserved V-encoded cysteine to the conserved J-encoded phenylalanine. The earlier analysis of around 640 of the donors excluded sequences that lacked an unambiguous match to a single V gene segment. An earlier analysis of almost 600 of the donors classified V segments as functional when productive rearrangements were above 56.7% and as segregating when the standard deviation between donors was above 5%. A statistical classification framework was built to diagnose cytomegalovirus status from the catalog of TCR beta chain sequences. V and J gene assignment, in a later analysis, came from comparing TCR nucleotide sequences with IMGT/GENE-DB human TR gene sequences. The TCRdist pipeline was used in a later analysis to assign CDR3 sequences and most-parsimonious VDJ recombination scenarios. In a later analysis, every TCR beta chain was defined by the combination of its CDR3 amino acid sequence and its V-gene family, and reads without a unique V-gene family were dropped. In a later analysis, around 600 highly shared, low-generation-probability nucleotide sequences were removed to address suspected cross-contamination and a sequencing artifact. In a later analysis, a clonal expansion index for each public chain was calculated from normalized within-repertoire ranks of inferred template counts. Generation probabilities in a later analysis came from a VDJ recombination model fitted to out-of-frame rearrangements, and those results were checked against IGoR. Hypergeometric tests were used in a later analysis to score TCR-TCR, TCR-HLA and TCR-CMV co-occurrence, with a repertoire-size bias correction applied to the TCR pairs. A later analysis estimated false discovery rates by permuting HLA or CMV assignments 20 times. In a later analysis, co-occurring TCRs were grouped using DBSCAN, and TCRdist sequence similarity was added for clustering within HLA-allele-positive subsets. Repertoires with fewer than 30,000 or more than 120,000 public chains were left out of co-occurrence clustering, as were five repertoires with anomalous nucleotide sharing. What TCRdb holds here is the immuneACCESS table cut down to in-frame rearrangements. Part of the clones is not present; checked against another copy, under half of the missing clones reflect an unresolved V gene, and the others are unexplained. V, J and clone size derive from that table, while D and trimming were established from the DNA sequence. The sample data list 220,000 or so clones, and approximately 68% of these were observed just once. Jointly, the top ten make up under 2% of the sample.

The TCR originated in a woman aged 25-40 years in good health and CMV-seronegative. Sequenced: PBMCs.

The nucleotides are TGTGCCAGCACCTCGTTTACTGAAGCTTTCTTT. This yields the protein CASTSFTEAFF. The rearranged segments are TRBV5-6 and TRBJ1-1, with no reliable assignment of the D segment. For CDR1 and CDR2, the germline V gene lists SGHDT and YYEEEE. Inclusive of the bounding cysteine and phenylalanine, the CDR3 is 11 residues long. CDR3 DNA only is kept here, 33 bases in frame from base 1. V and J are truncated by 6 bases and 5 bases respectively, leaving an intervening sequence of 8 bases.